This T cell receptor beta chain is from a study of graft-versus-host responses after intestinal transplantation. Background on the study: Recipients underwent multivisceral, liver-intestinal, or isolated intestinal transplants. Findings and limits, study-wide: High graft-versus-host to host-versus-graft T cell clonal ratios marked allografts of patients with graft-donor macrochimerism.

Turning to this clone: Its antigen is undetermined.

Method: immunoSEQ multiplex PCR; TCRdb's copy keeps in-frame clones and lacks some. This sample yields 90,000 to 120,000 clones, of which roughly 87% are seen a single time; over 0.8% belongs to the top ten. The sequences come from unstimulated CD4+ T cells sorted from spleen or lymph node cells, collected before intestinal transplant. The receptor was isolated from a human donor who received an intestinal transplant.

The CDR3: CASSDPTGGDTQYF. CDR3 DNA: TGTGCCAGCAGTGATCCCACGGGAGGAGATACGCAGTATTTT. V and J are TRBV25-1 and TRBJ2-3; the match to TRBD2 covers 7 bases. The CDR3 is made up of 14 amino acids. The junction had 5 bases not matched to a gene; V was cut back by 3 bases and J by 5 bases. Germline CDR1 MGHDK, CDR2 SYGVNS.